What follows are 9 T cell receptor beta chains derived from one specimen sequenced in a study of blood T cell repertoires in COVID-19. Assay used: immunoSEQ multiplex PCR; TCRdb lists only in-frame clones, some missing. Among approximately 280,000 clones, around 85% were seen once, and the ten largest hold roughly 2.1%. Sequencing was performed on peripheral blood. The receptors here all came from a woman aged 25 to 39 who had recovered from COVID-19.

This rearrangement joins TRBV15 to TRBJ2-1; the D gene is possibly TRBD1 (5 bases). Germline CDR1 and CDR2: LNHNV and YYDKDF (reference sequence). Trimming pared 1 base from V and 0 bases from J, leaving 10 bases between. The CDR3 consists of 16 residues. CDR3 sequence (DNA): TGTGCCACCAGCAGAGGGGGCGGAAGCTCCTACAATGAGCAGTTCTTC. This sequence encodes CATSRGGGSSYNEQFF.

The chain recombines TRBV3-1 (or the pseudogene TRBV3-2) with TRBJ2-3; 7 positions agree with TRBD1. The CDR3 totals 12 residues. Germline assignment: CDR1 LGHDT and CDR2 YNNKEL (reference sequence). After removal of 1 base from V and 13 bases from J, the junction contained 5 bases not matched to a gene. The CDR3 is CASSQGAGGEYF. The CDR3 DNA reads TGTGCCAGCAGCCAAGGCGCAGGGGGAGAGTATTTT.

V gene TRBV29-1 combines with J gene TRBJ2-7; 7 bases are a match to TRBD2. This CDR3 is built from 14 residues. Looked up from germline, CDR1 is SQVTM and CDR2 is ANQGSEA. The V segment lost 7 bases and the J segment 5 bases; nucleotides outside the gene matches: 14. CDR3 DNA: TGCAGCGGGGGGGGAGGGCGTTCGACCCACGAGCAGTACTTC. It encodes CSGGGGRSTHEQYF.

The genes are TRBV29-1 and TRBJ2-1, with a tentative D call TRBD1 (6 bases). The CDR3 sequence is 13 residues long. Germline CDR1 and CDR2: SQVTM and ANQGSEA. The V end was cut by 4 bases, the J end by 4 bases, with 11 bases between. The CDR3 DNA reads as TGCAGCGTTGTTGGGACAACATACAATGAGCAGTTCTTC. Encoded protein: CSVVGTTYNEQFF.

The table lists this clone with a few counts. In DNA form, the CDR3 reads TGTGCCAGCAGCGCGAGCAGGGGTGGTGGCTACACCTTC. Residues: CASSASRGGGYTF. V and J are TRBV3-1 (or the pseudogene TRBV3-2) and TRBJ1-2; a weak D match, TRBD1 (6 bases). The CDR3 is made up of 13 amino acids. Trimming removed 5 bases at V and 7 bases at J, with 14 bases between. Germline CDR1 LGHDT, CDR2 YNNKEL (reference sequence).

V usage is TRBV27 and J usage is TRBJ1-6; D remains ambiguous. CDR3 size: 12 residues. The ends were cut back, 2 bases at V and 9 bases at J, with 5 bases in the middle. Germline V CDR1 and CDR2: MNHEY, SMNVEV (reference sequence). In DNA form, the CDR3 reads TGTGCCAGCAGTTTAACTGGTTCACCCCTCCACTTT. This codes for CASSLTGSPLHF.

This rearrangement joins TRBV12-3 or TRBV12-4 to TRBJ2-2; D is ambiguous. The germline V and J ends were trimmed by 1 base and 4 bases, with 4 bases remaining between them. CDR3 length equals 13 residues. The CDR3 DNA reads TGTGCCAGCAGTTTAGGTATCACCGGGGAGCTGTTTTTT. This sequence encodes CASSLGITGELFF.

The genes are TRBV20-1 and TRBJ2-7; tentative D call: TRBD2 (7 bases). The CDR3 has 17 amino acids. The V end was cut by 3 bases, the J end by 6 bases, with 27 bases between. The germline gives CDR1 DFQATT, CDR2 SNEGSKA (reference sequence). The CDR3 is CSASTDGTSRGGGEQYF. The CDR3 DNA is TGCAGTGCTAGTACGGATGGGACCTCAAGAGGGGGGGGCGAGCAGTACTTC.

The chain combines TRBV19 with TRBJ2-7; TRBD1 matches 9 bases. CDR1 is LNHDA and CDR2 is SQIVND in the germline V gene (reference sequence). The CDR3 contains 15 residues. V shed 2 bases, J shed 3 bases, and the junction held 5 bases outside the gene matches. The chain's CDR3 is CASSIMVGQGYEQYF. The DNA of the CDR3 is TGTGCCAGTAGTATAATGGTGGGACAGGGCTACGAGCAGTACTTC.